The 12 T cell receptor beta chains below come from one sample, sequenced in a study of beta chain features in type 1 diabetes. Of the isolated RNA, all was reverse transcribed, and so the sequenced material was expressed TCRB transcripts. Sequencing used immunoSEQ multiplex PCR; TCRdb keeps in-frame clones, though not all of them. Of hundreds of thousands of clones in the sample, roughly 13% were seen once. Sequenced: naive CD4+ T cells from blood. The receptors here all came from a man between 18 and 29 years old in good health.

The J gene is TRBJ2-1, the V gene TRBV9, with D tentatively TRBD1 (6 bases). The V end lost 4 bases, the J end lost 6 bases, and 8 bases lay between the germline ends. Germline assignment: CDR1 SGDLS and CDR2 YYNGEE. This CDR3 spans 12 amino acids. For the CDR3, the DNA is TGTGCCAGCAGCCGACAGGCCAATGAGCAGTTCTTC. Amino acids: CASSRQANEQFF.

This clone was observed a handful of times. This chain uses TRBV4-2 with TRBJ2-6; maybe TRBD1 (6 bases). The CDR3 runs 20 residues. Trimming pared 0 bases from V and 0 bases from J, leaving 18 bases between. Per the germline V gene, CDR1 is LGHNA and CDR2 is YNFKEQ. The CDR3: CASSQETNRAHLSGANVLTF. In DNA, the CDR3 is TGTGCCAGCAGCCAAGAAACTAACAGGGCACACCTCTCTGGGGCCAACGTCCTGACTTTC.

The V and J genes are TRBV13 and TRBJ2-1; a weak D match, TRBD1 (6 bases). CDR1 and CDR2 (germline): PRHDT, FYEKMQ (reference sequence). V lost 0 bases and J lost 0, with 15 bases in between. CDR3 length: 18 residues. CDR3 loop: CASSLGIFRGSSYNEQFF. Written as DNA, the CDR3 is TGTGCCAGCAGCTTAGGGATTTTTAGGGGGAGCTCCTACAATGAGCAGTTCTTC.

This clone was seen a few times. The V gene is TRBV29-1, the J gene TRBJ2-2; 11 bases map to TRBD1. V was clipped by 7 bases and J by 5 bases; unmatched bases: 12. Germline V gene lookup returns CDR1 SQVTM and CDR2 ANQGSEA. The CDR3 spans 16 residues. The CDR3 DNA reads TGCAGCGGATTGAGGGCGGGGACAGGGGGGACCGGGGAGCTGTTTTTT. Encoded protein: CSGLRAGTGGTGELFF.

The CDR3 DNA reads as TGTGCCAGCTCTCCAAACAGGGGAAACACTGAAGCTTTCTTT. This encodes CASSPNRGNTEAFF. V and J are TRBV18 and TRBJ1-1; 7 bases agree with TRBD1. The junction had 6 bases not matched to a gene; V was cut back by 6 bases and J by 2 bases. This CDR3 contains 14 residues. Germline CDR1 is KGHSH and CDR2 is LQKENI.

The CDR3 DNA reads TGTGCCTGGAGTGATCAGGGAAATCAGCCCCAGCATTTT. Its protein is CAWSDQGNQPQHF. This sequence joins TRBV30 and TRBJ1-5; a possible D gene is TRBD1 (5 bases). The CDR3 totals 13 residues. Per germline, CDR1 GTSNPN and CDR2 SVGIG (reference sequence). With 1 base removed from V and 4 bases from J, the gap between germline ends came to 8 bases.

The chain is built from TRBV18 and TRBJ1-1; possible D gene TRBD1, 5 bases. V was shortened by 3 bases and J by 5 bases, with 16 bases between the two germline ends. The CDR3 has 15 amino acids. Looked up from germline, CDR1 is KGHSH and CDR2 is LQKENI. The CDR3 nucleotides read TGTGCCAGCTCACCTGTTGTGGCACGGGGGACTGAAGCTTTCTTT. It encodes CASSPVVARGTEAFF.

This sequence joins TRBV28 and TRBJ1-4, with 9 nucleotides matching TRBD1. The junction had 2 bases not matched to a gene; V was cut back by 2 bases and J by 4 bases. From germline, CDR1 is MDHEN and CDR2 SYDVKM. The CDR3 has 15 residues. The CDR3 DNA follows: TGTGCCAGCAGTTTACTGGGACAGGGTAATGAAAAACTGTTTTTT. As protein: CASSLLGQGNEKLFF.

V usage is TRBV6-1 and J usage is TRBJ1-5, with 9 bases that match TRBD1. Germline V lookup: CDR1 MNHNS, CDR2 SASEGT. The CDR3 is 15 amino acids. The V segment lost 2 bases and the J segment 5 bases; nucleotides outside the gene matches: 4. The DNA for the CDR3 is TGTGCCAGCAGTGAAATAAGGACAGGGGATCAGCCCCAGCATTTT. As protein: CASSEIRTGDQPQHF.

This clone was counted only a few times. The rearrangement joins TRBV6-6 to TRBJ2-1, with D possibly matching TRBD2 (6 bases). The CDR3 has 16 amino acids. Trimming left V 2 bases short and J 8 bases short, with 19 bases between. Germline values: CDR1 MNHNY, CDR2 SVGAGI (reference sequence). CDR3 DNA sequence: TGTGCCAGCAGTTACAGCCGGGACTCAAGTGGCGATGAGCAGTTCTTC. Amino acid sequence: CASSYSRDSSGDEQFF.

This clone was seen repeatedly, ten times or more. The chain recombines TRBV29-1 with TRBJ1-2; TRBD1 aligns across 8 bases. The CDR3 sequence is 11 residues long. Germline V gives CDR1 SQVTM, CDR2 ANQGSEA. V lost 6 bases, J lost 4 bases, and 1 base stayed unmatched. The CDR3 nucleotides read TGCAGCGTCGGGACAGGCTATGGCTACACCTTC. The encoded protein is CSVGTGYGYTF.

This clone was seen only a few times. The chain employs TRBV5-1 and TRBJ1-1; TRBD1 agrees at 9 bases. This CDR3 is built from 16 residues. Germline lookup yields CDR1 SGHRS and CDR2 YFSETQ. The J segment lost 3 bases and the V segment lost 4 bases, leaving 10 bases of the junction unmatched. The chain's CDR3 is CASSLQGAPGDTEAFF. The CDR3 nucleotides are TGCGCCAGCAGCCTACAGGGGGCGCCGGGGGACACTGAAGCTTTCTTT.